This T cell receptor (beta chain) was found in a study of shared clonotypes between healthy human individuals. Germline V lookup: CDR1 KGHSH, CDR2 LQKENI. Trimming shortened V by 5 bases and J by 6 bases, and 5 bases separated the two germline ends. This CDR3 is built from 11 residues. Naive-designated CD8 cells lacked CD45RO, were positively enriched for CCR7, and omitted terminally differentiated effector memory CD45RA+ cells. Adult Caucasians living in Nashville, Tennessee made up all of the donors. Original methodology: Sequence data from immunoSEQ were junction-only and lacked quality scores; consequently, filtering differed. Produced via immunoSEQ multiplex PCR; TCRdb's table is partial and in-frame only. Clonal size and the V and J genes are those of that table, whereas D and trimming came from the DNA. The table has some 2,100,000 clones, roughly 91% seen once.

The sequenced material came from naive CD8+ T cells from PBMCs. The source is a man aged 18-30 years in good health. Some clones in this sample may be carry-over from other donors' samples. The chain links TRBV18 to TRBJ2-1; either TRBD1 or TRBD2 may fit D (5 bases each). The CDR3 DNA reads TGTGCCAGCTCAGGGGGCAATGAGCAGTTCTTC. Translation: CASSGGNEQFF.